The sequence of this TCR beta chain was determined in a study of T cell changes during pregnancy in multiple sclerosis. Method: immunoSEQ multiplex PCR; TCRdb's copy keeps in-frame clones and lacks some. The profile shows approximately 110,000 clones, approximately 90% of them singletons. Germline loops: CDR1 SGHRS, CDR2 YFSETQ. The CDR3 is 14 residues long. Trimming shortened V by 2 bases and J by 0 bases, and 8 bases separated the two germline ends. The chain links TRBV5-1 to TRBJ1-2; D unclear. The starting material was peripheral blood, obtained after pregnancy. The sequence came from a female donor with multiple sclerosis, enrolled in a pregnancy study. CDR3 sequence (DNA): TGCGCCAGCAGCTTAGCACCTACTAACTATGGCTACACCTTC. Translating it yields CASSLAPTNYGYTF.